This entry lists 21 T cell receptor beta chains sequenced from one sample in a study of OX40 agonist ivuxolimab in advanced cancers. The assay was immunoSEQ multiplex PCR, and TCRdb's table has in-frame clones only and misses some. The data contain tens of thousands of clones, about 89% of them singletons. The sequences come from CD4+ or CD8+ T cells sorted from blood, collected in a trial of the OX40 agonist ivuxolimab. These receptors were collected from an adult with an advanced solid tumor such as melanoma, head and neck, liver or kidney cancer.

J is TRBJ2-5 and V is TRBV7-9; 11 bases agree with TRBD2. V shed 5 bases, J shed 2 bases, and the junction held 7 bases outside the gene matches. The CDR3 spans 16 residues. Germline V gives CDR1 SEHNR, CDR2 FQNEAQ (reference sequence). For the CDR3, the DNA is TGTGCCAGCAGCCCTAGAGGGACTAGCGGTCAAGAGACCCAGTACTTC. The encoded protein is CASSPRGTSGQETQYF.

This chain joins TRBV9 and TRBJ2-1, with TRBD2 matching over 7 bases. The CDR3 extends over 15 amino acids. V lost 3 bases, J lost 4 bases, and 7 bases stayed unmatched. CDR1 and CDR2 (germline): SGDLS, YYNGEE. CDR3 loop: CASSETGGSYNEQFF. Here the CDR3 DNA reads TGTGCCAGCAGCGAGACTGGCGGGAGTTACAATGAGCAGTTCTTC.

CDR3 sequence (DNA): TGTGCCAGCAGGGGGACAGATACCTACGAGCAGTACTTC. Residues: CASRGTDTYEQYF. The rearrangement uses TRBV25-1 and TRBJ2-7, with 7 bases that match TRBD1. Germline-derived CDR1 and CDR2 are MGHDK and SYGVNS. V lost 6 bases to trimming and J lost 2 bases; unmatched junction nucleotides: 4. There are 13 residues in the CDR3.

The J gene is TRBJ2-7, the V gene TRBV28; a possible D gene is TRBD2 (5 bases). Germline CDR1 is MDHEN and CDR2 is SYDVKM. There are 15 residues in the CDR3. Deletions cut 6 bases from V and 5 bases from J, with 20 bases between. The DNA of the CDR3 is TGTGCCAGCAGACAGTTGGGAGAAACGGGCCACGAGCAGTACTTC. Protein product: CASRQLGETGHEQYF. The full variable domain, rest sourced from reference TRBV28 and TRBJ2-7, is DVKVTQSSRYLVKRTGEKVFLECVQDMDHENMFWYRQDPGLGLRLIYFSYDVKMKEKGDIPEGYSVSREKKERFSLILESASTNQTSMYLCASRQLGETGHEQYFGPGTRLTVT.

On this clone itself: Other nucleotide sequences in the sample specify the same CDR3. The rearrangement uses TRBV7-9 and TRBJ1-1; the D is unclear. The germline V and J ends were trimmed by 3 bases and 1 base, with 3 bases remaining between them. CDR3 length: 12 residues. Per the germline V gene, CDR1 is SEHNR and CDR2 is FQNEAQ (reference sequence). CDR3 amino acids: CASSFGNTEAFF. The CDR3 nucleotides are TGTGCCAGCAGCTTCGGGAACACTGAAGCTTTCTTT.

The genes are TRBV14 and TRBJ2-7; D may match TRBD1 or TRBD2 (5 bases each). Germline CDR1 reads SGHDN; CDR2 reads FVKESK. The CDR3 has 15 amino acids. The V and J ends lost 3 bases and 5 bases respectively, with 17 bases between them. The CDR3 here is CASSQGVGIQHEQYF. CDR3 sequence (DNA): TGTGCCAGCAGCCAGGGGGTAGGAATCCAGCACGAGCAGTACTTC. The full variable domain, in which reference TRBV14 and TRBJ2-7 provide the parts outside the CDR3, is EAGVTQFPSHSVIEKGQTVTLRCDPISGHDNLYWYRRVMGKEIKFLLHFVKESKQDESGMPNNRFLAERTGGTYSTLKVQPAELEDSGVYFCASSQGVGIQHEQYFGPGTRLTVT.

The rearrangement joins TRBV7-9 to TRBJ2-2, with D unclear. Trimming shortened V by 1 base and J by 4 bases, and 4 bases separated the two germline ends. The germline V gene encodes CDR1 SEHNR and CDR2 FQNEAQ (reference sequence). This CDR3 region has 13 residues. The CDR3 spells CASSLGGTGELFF. CDR3 DNA: TGTGCCAGCAGCTTAGGAGGCACCGGGGAGCTGTTTTTT.

The chain has TRBV29-1 and TRBJ1-4; D is possibly TRBD1 (6 bases). Trimming took off 5 bases at V and 8 bases at J, with 15 bases between the two ends. The CDR3 totals 13 residues. Germline CDR1 SQVTM, CDR2 ANQGSEA. CDR3 amino acids: CSVLGGRGEKLFF. CDR3 in DNA: TGCAGCGTTCTCGGGGGGCGCGGGGAAAAACTGTTTTTT.

The chain links TRBV7-3 to TRBJ2-3; possible D gene TRBD2, 5 bases. Trimming removed 3 bases at V and 4 bases at J, with 5 bases between. The CDR3 loop spans 12 amino acids. CDR1 SGHTA and CDR2 FQGTGA come from the germline V gene. CDR3 residues: CASSLGADTQYF. DNA for the CDR3: TGTGCCAGCAGCTTGGGAGCAGATACGCAGTATTTT. The full variable domain, in which reference TRBV7-3 and TRBJ2-3 provide the parts outside the CDR3, is GAGVSQTPSNKVTEKGKYVELRCDPISGHTALYWYRQSLGQGPEFLIYFQGTGAADDSGLPNDRFFAVRPEGSVSTLKIQRTERGDSAVYLCASSLGADTQYFGPGTRLTVL.

The V call is TRBV25-1, the J call TRBJ1-1, with D unresolved. Trimming took off 3 bases at V and 4 bases at J, with 9 bases between the two ends. The CDR3 length is 13 residues. From germline, CDR1 is MGHDK and CDR2 SYGVNS. CDR3 residues: CASSEGSGTEAFF. The CDR3 bases are TGTGCCAGCAGTGAGGGATCGGGCACTGAAGCTTTCTTT.

This chain's CDR3 is CASSQDFYREVGDEQFF. For the CDR3, the DNA is TGCGCCAGCAGCCAAGATTTTTATCGGGAGGTAGGCGATGAGCAGTTCTTC. V usage is TRBV4-1 and J usage is TRBJ2-1, with TRBD2 matching 7 bases. This CDR3 has 17 residues. Germline-derived CDR1 and CDR2 are MGHRA and YSYEKL. The J segment lost 8 bases and the V segment lost 0 bases, leaving 13 bases of the junction unmatched.

The chain employs TRBV7-9 and TRBJ2-6; no clear D gene. V lost 0 bases to trimming and J lost 1 base, with 4 bases between them. The CDR3 consists of 15 residues. Germline loops: CDR1 SEHNR, CDR2 FQNEAQ (reference sequence). CDR3 region: CASSLASSGANVLTF. The CDR3 nucleotides are TGTGCCAGCAGCTTAGCCTCTTCTGGGGCCAACGTCCTGACTTTC.

The chain carries TRBV7-8 and TRBJ2-1, with TRBD2 matching over 8 bases. Per germline, CDR1 SGHVS and CDR2 FQNEAQ. Germline trimming cut 5 bases from V and 10 bases from J; bases unmatched to any gene: 13. The CDR3 covers 15 residues. Here the CDR3 reads CASSEALSGSLEQFF. CDR3 DNA: TGTGCCAGCAGCGAAGCATTGAGCGGGAGTTTGGAGCAGTTCTTC.

This clone was seen just once. The chain links TRBV6-1 to TRBJ1-1; 8 bases agree with TRBD1. Germline values: CDR1 MNHNS, CDR2 SASEGT. Trimming took 5 bases from V and 6 from J; bases not matched to a gene: 5. This CDR3 region has 13 residues. The CDR3 DNA is TGTGCCAGCAGTCCACAGGGGGGAGCTGAAGCTTTCTTT. This gives the protein CASSPQGGAEAFF.

This chain connects TRBV15 to TRBJ1-5; D may be TRBD1 (6 bases). Trimming shortened V by 5 bases and J by 6 bases, and 14 bases separated the two germline ends. Germline V gives CDR1 LNHNV, CDR2 YYDKDF (reference sequence). This CDR3 has 14 amino acids. The CDR3 loop reads CATSPRGGSQPQHF. Here the CDR3 DNA reads TGTGCCACCAGCCCGCGAGGGGGGAGTCAGCCCCAGCATTTT.

This clone was detected only a few times. This rearrangement joins TRBV7-3 to TRBJ2-1; 13 nucleotides match TRBD2. V shed 6 bases, J shed 3 bases, and the junction held 2 bases outside the gene matches. The germline V gene has CDR1 SGHTA and CDR2 FQGTGA. CDR3 length equals 15 residues. The chain's CDR3 is CASSRTSGSYNEQFF. DNA of the CDR3: TGTGCCAGCAGTCGGACTAGCGGGAGCTACAATGAGCAGTTCTTC.

CDR3 amino acids: CASSLAGTGGITGELFF. DNA for the CDR3: TGTGCCAGCAGTTTAGCCGGGACAGGGGGAATCACCGGGGAGCTGTTTTTT. The genes are TRBV27 and TRBJ2-2, with 11 bases matching TRBD1. Germline V gene sequence: CDR1 MNHEY, CDR2 SMNVEV (reference sequence). The V gene end was trimmed by 2 bases and the J gene end by 4 bases; junction bases not matched to a gene: 6. The CDR3 runs to 17 residues.

The chain is built from TRBV6-1 and TRBJ2-1; D is unresolved. Germline CDR1 reads MNHNS; CDR2 reads SASEGT. Trimming left V 2 bases short and J 7 bases short, with 6 bases between. The CDR3 runs 12 residues. CDR3 sequence reads: CASSESGNEQFF. The CDR3, as DNA: TGTGCCAGCAGTGAATCCGGGAATGAGCAGTTCTTC.

The chain has TRBV6-1 and TRBJ2-1, with TRBD1 as a possible D gene (6 bases). CDR3 length: 15 amino acids. The V gene's germline CDR1 is MNHNS and CDR2 SASEGT. Trimming removed 5 bases at V and 8 bases at J, with 19 bases between. In nucleotides, the CDR3 is TGTGCCAGCAGTCCTACGCCAGGGGCGGGCGATGAGCAGTTCTTC. Translation gives CASSPTPGAGDEQFF.

V and J are TRBV30 and TRBJ2-7; D may correspond to TRBD1 or TRBD2 (5 bases each). Germline V gives CDR1 GTSNPN, CDR2 SVGIG (reference sequence). Trimming pared 0 bases from V and 6 bases from J, leaving 12 bases between. The CDR3 is 13 amino acids. CDR3 nucleotide sequence: TGTGCCTGGAGTGTACGGGACGCGAGCGAGCAGTACTTC. Its protein is CAWSVRDASEQYF.

The chain recombines TRBV10-2 with TRBJ2-5, with TRBD2 identical over 10 bases. Losses at the gene ends were 0 bases for V and 0 bases for J; bases not matched to a gene: 7. This CDR3 region has 18 residues. The V gene's germline CDR1 is WSHSY and CDR2 SAAADI. The CDR3 nucleotides read TGCGCCAGCAGTGAGTCCTTCACTAGCGGGGACCACCAAGAGACCCAGTACTTC. This gives the protein CASSESFTSGDHQETQYF.